These 32 T cell receptor beta chains came from one sample sequenced in a study of T cell responses to AZD1222 COVID-19 vaccine. Sequencing was performed with immunoSEQ multiplex PCR; in TCRdb, only in-frame clones are kept and a portion is missing. The sample gives roughly 140,000 clones, approximately 94% of which show up once; 1.5% to 2% is in the top ten. Specimen: peripheral blood, collected on day 0 of AZD1222 vaccination. These receptors all come from an adult in good health.

This clone was recorded a few times. The chain employs TRBV30 and TRBJ1-5; D call uncertain. The germline V gene has CDR1 GTSNPN and CDR2 SVGIG (reference sequence). The ends were cut back, 2 bases at V and 9 bases at J, with 11 bases in the middle. This CDR3 has 12 residues. The CDR3 coding sequence is TGTGCCTGGAGTAGAACCAACGGGCCCCAGCATTTT. It yields the protein CAWSRTNGPQHF.

J is TRBJ1-1 and V is TRBV6-6; possibly TRBD1 for D (5 bases). This CDR3 is built from 16 residues. V was shortened by 5 bases and J by 4 bases, with 20 bases between the two germline ends. Germline loops: CDR1 MNHNY, CDR2 SVGAGI (reference sequence). The CDR3 region is CASSTHPGLGRTEAFF. The CDR3 region has the DNA TGTGCCAGCAGTACCCACCCGGGACTCGGACGCACTGAAGCTTTCTTT.

J is TRBJ2-7 and V is TRBV9, with D perhaps matching TRBD2 (6 bases). V was cut by 4 bases and J by 2 bases, with 13 bases left in between. Looked up from germline, CDR1 is SGDLS and CDR2 is YYNGEE. The CDR3 consists of 14 residues. This CDR3 reads CASSPSGGTYEQYF. The CDR3 DNA reads as TGTGCCAGCAGCCCAAGTGGAGGGACCTACGAGCAGTACTTC.

The gene calls are TRBV3-1 (or the pseudogene TRBV3-2) and TRBJ2-7; D uncertain. The CDR3 contains 13 residues. Germline loops: CDR1 LGHDT, CDR2 YNNKEL (reference sequence). The germline V and J ends were trimmed by 0 bases and 4 bases, with 7 bases remaining between them. As DNA, the CDR3 is TGTGCCAGCAGCCAAGATGTGGGGTACGAGCAGTACTTC. It yields the protein CASSQDVGYEQYF.

V usage is TRBV2 and J usage is TRBJ2-2, with D unresolved. The CDR3 has 12 residues. Germline-derived CDR1 and CDR2 are SNHLY and FYNNEI. V was cut by 4 bases and J by 6 bases, with 6 bases left in between. CDR3 DNA sequence: TGTGCCAGCAGTGGGACGCCCGGGGAGCTGTTTTTT. The encoded protein is CASSGTPGELFF.

This chain uses TRBV7-8 with TRBJ1-2, with 7 bases identical to TRBD1. The V segment lost 1 base and the J segment 7 bases; nucleotides outside the gene matches: 6. Germline CDR1 is SGHVS and CDR2 is FQNEAQ. CDR3 length: 14 amino acids. In DNA, the CDR3 is TGTGCCAGCAGCTTAGAAAGGGGGCGGAGTGGCTACACCTTC. This sequence encodes CASSLERGRSGYTF.

This chain links TRBV11-2 with TRBJ1-2; D is perhaps TRBD1 (5 bases). The CDR3 contains 15 residues. CDR1 and CDR2 from the germline V gene are SGHAT and FQNNGV. The V and J ends lost 0 bases and 7 bases respectively, with 15 bases between them. DNA for the CDR3: TGTGCCAGCAGCTTAGACCGGGGCAGGGCTGGTGGCTACACCTTC. Protein sequence: CASSLDRGRAGGYTF.

This chain connects TRBV11-3 to TRBJ2-1, with D maybe TRBD2 (5 bases). CDR1 and CDR2 (germline): SGHNT, YENEEA. The CDR3 spans 14 residues. The V end lost 1 base, the J end lost 7 bases, and 11 bases lay between the germline ends. The CDR3 bases are TGTGCCAGCAGCTTAGGAGGGAGTGGTAATGAGCAGTTCTTC. Translated, it gives CASSLGGSGNEQFF.

The chain is built from TRBV5-1 and TRBJ1-2, with TRBD1 as a possible D gene (6 bases). The ends were cut back, 2 bases at V and 7 bases at J, with 15 bases in the middle. Germline assignment: CDR1 SGHRS and CDR2 YFSETQ. The CDR3 spans 14 residues. CDR3 residues: CASSFGGAQSGYTF. DNA for the CDR3: TGCGCCAGCAGCTTCGGGGGGGCGCAAAGTGGCTACACCTTC.

This sequence joins TRBV6-5 and TRBJ2-7; D possibly uses TRBD1 or TRBD2 (5 bases each). CDR1 MNHEY and CDR2 SVGAGI come from the germline V gene. The CDR3 contains 13 residues. The V end was cut by 8 bases, the J end by 2 bases, with 13 bases between. CDR3 region: CASGRGFAYEQYF. As DNA, the CDR3 is TGTGCCAGCGGACGGGGCTTCGCCTACGAGCAGTACTTC.

Note on this clone: This sample also contains other DNA sequences that code for the same CDR3. This rearrangement joins TRBV11-3 to TRBJ2-7, with a weak D call TRBD2 (5 bases). The CDR3 sequence is 14 residues long. Trimming pared 1 base from V and 0 bases from J, leaving 7 bases between. The germline V gene has CDR1 SGHNT and CDR2 YENEEA. CDR3 sequence: CASSLGGSSYEQYF. CDR3 coding DNA: TGTGCCAGCAGCTTAGGAGGGAGCTCCTACGAGCAGTACTTC.

The CDR3 is CAAGGSLTIYNEQFF. CDR3 sequence (DNA): TGTGCAGCGGGAGGTAGCCTTACAATCTACAATGAGCAGTTCTTC. The chain is built from TRBV19 and TRBJ2-1; 9 positions match TRBD2. CDR3 length equals 15 residues. Looked up from germline, CDR1 is LNHDA and CDR2 is SQIVND (reference sequence).

V is TRBV2 and J is TRBJ2-1; TRBD1 might be the D (6 bases). V was clipped by 1 base and J by 10 bases, with 11 bases between them. The CDR3 is made up of 13 amino acids. Germline V gene data show CDR1 as SNHLY and CDR2 as FYNNEI. CDR3 sequence (DNA): TGTGCCAGCAGTGAAGGTTCCGGGACAGAGCAGTTCTTC. It yields the protein CASSEGSGTEQFF.

The chain joins TRBV7-2 to TRBJ2-7; weak D call: TRBD1 (7 bases). Germline V gives CDR1 SGHTA, CDR2 FQGNSA. Trimming left V 4 bases short and J 3 bases short, with 16 bases between. There are 15 residues in the CDR3. This CDR3 is CASSSRAQGGYEQYF. The CDR3 region has the DNA TGTGCCAGCAGCTCCCGGGCCCAGGGGGGCTACGAGCAGTACTTC.

This chain uses TRBV18 with TRBJ1-6; tentative D call: TRBD1 (5 bases). Germline V gene data show CDR1 as KGHSH and CDR2 as LQKENI. V shed 0 bases and J shed 8 bases, with 11 bases lying between them. This CDR3 is built from 15 residues. The CDR3 loop is CASSPPGGEHSPLHF. CDR3 coding DNA: TGTGCCAGCTCACCACCGGGAGGGGAACATTCACCCCTCCACTTT.

The chain recombines TRBV10-3 with TRBJ2-7; D remains ambiguous. Looked up from germline, CDR1 is ENHRY and CDR2 is SYGVKD. V was cut by 7 bases and J by 2 bases, with 12 bases left in between. The CDR3 covers 13 residues. The CDR3 reads CAIKETDTYEQYF. The CDR3 DNA follows: TGTGCCATCAAGGAGACTGACACCTACGAGCAGTACTTC.

CDR3: CASSSTGDNPLHF. The CDR3, as DNA: TGCGCCAGCAGCTCGACAGGGGATAACCCCCTCCACTTT. The rearrangement joins TRBV5-1 to TRBJ1-6, with 8 positions matching TRBD1. The CDR3 runs to 13 residues. With V trimmed by 3 bases and J by 13 bases, 6 bases remained unmatched. The germline CDR1 and CDR2 sequences are SGHRS and YFSETQ.

Written as DNA, the CDR3 is TGTGCCAGCAGTGTGCTAGCGGGGCCCCCCTACAATGAGCAGTTCTTC. This encodes CASSVLAGPPYNEQFF. The chain couples TRBV25-1 to TRBJ2-1, with 9 bases identical to TRBD2. CDR3 size: 16 residues. Trimming cost V 4 bases and J 2 bases; bases outside gene matches: 6. Germline lookup yields CDR1 MGHDK and CDR2 SYGVNS.

This rearrangement joins TRBV7-3 to TRBJ2-2; D unresolved. Germline loops: CDR1 SGHTA, CDR2 FQGTGA. Trimming cost V 5 bases and J 5 bases, with 6 bases left between them. This CDR3 has 12 residues. CDR3 nucleotides: TGTGCCAGCAGCCCCGGGACCGGGGAGCTGTTTTTT. Its protein product is CASSPGTGELFF.

This chain connects TRBV13 to TRBJ1-2; 8 nucleotides match TRBD1. Trimming took 7 bases from V and 2 from J; bases not matched to a gene: 9. The CDR3 has 15 amino acids. CDR1 PRHDT and CDR2 FYEKMQ come from the germline V gene (reference sequence). The CDR3 protein is CASNRGRGPNYGYTF. CDR3 DNA: TGTGCCAGCAACCGGGGCAGGGGGCCCAACTATGGCTACACCTTC.

The genes are TRBV27 and TRBJ1-1; 7 bases are a match to TRBD1. From germline, CDR1 is MNHEY and CDR2 SMNVEV (reference sequence). Trimming took 4 bases from V and 2 from J; bases not matched to a gene: 7. The CDR3 is 15 amino acids. CDR3 region: CASSSYRGVNTEAFF. CDR3 bases: TGTGCCAGCAGTTCGTACAGGGGTGTAAACACTGAAGCTTTCTTT.

The V and J genes are TRBV19 and TRBJ1-6; 8 bases agree with TRBD1. The V segment lost 9 bases and the J segment 7 bases; nucleotides outside the gene matches: 11. Germline assignment: CDR1 LNHDA and CDR2 SQIVND (reference sequence). The CDR3 covers 15 residues. The CDR3 DNA sequence: TGTGCCAGCACCCAGGGGGCAGGGTTCAATTCACCCCTCCACTTT. Its protein product is CASTQGAGFNSPLHF.

V usage is TRBV11-2 and J usage is TRBJ1-1; D is ambiguous. Germline V gene sequence: CDR1 SGHAT, CDR2 FQNNGV. V was pared by 1 base and J by 0 bases, with 6 bases between. This CDR3 region has 14 residues. DNA for the CDR3: TGTGCCAGCAGCTTAGGAGGGTTGAACACTGAAGCTTTCTTT. It codes for CASSLGGLNTEAFF.

V gene TRBV18 combines with J gene TRBJ2-5; D remains unclear. Germline loops: CDR1 KGHSH, CDR2 LQKENI. The germline V and J ends were trimmed by 3 bases and 5 bases, with 4 bases remaining between them. The CDR3 totals 11 residues. DNA of the CDR3: TGTGCCAGCTCACCCGCGGAGACCCAGTACTTC. Its protein is CASSPAETQYF.

The chain has TRBV13 and TRBJ2-2; D is possibly TRBD1 or TRBD2 (5 bases each). CDR3 length: 15 amino acids. The germline V gene has CDR1 PRHDT and CDR2 FYEKMQ (reference sequence). The V and J ends lost 6 bases and 2 bases respectively, with 13 bases between them. The CDR3 loop reads CASSKGTGNTGELFF. Here the CDR3 DNA reads TGTGCCAGCAGTAAAGGGACCGGCAACACCGGGGAGCTGTTTTTT.

This clone has only one observation. The chain links TRBV27 to TRBJ1-2; D gene ambiguous. V dropped 6 bases and J dropped 4 bases, with 15 bases sitting between them. This CDR3 contains 14 residues. From germline, CDR1 is MNHEY and CDR2 SMNVEV (reference sequence). CDR3 bases: TGTGCCAGCAGGCCGGGAGCCACCGTCTATGGCTACACCTTC. Residues: CASRPGATVYGYTF.

J is TRBJ1-5 and V is TRBV6-5; D is uncertain. Between the trimmed V and J ends, which lost 7 bases and 6 bases, there was a span of 16 bases. This CDR3 contains 14 residues. CDR1 is MNHEY, CDR2 SVGAGI, per germline. CDR3 amino acids: CASTANSGSQPQHF. The CDR3 region has the DNA TGTGCCAGCACCGCTAACTCGGGTAGTCAGCCCCAGCATTTT.

This sequence joins TRBV4-1 and TRBJ2-7, with 9 bases identical to TRBD2. Per germline, CDR1 MGHRA and CDR2 YSYEKL. This CDR3 is 15 amino acids long. The V segment lost 1 base and the J segment 2 bases; nucleotides outside the gene matches: 3. The CDR3 sequence: CASSQVASGAYEQYF. The CDR3 nucleotides are TGCGCCAGCAGCCAAGTGGCTAGCGGGGCCTACGAGCAGTACTTC.

The chain couples TRBV7-2 to TRBJ2-1; 11 positions agree with TRBD2. CDR1 SGHTA and CDR2 FQGNSA come from the germline V gene. The CDR3 extends over 16 amino acids. The ends lost 5 bases at V and 7 bases at J; junction bases unmatched: 10. The CDR3 DNA is TGTGCCAGCAGCCCGCTAGCGGGGGGTCCCGGAAATGAGCAGTTCTTC. Protein product: CASSPLAGGPGNEQFF.

The V call is TRBV6-6, the J call TRBJ1-4; no firm D call. The CDR3 has 13 amino acids. Per germline, CDR1 MNHNY and CDR2 SVGAGI (reference sequence). Trimming removed 6 bases from V and 7 bases from J, with 12 bases in between. CDR3 amino acids: CASSSAISEKLFF. The CDR3 DNA is TGTGCCAGCAGCTCCGCTATATCTGAAAAACTGTTTTTT.

This clone was observed a few times. The V gene is TRBV6-5, the J gene TRBJ1-3, with 7 bases that match TRBD1. V was pared by 6 bases and J by 0 bases, with 5 bases of the junction left unmatched. CDR3 length: 15 amino acids. Germline V gene data show CDR1 as MNHEY and CDR2 as SVGAGI. The CDR3 sequence is CASSLNRGSGNTIYF. The CDR3 nucleotides read TGTGCCAGCAGCCTTAACAGGGGCTCTGGAAACACCATATATTTT.

Comment on this clone: Other DNA sequences in this sample translate to the same CDR3. V and J are TRBV7-3 and TRBJ2-6; tentative D call: TRBD1 (7 bases). Trimming stripped 5 bases from V and 2 bases from J, with 10 bases between. The CDR3 runs 15 residues. Germline V CDR1 and CDR2: SGHTA, FQGTGA. CDR3 amino acids: CASSPGGTGANVLTF. The CDR3 DNA reads TGTGCCAGCAGCCCAGGGGGGACTGGGGCCAACGTCCTGACTTTC.